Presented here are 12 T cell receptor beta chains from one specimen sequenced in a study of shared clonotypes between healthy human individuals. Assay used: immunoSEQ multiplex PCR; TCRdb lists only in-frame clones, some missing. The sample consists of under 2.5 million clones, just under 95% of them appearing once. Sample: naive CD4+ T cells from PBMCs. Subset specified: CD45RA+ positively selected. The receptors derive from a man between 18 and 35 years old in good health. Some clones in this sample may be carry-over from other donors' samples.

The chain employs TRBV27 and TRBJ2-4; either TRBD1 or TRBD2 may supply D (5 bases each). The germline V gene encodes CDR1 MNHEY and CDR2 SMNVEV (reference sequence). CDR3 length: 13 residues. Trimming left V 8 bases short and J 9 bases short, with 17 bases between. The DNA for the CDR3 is TGTGCCAGCTTCTCGGGACCGAGTAGCATTCAGTACTTC. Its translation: CASFSGPSSIQYF.

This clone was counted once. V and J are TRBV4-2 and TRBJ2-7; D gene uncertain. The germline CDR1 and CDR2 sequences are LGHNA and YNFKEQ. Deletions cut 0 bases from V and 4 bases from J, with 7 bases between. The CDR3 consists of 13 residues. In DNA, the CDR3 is TGTGCCAGCAGCCAAGAAACAGATTACGAGCAGTACTTC. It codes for CASSQETDYEQYF.

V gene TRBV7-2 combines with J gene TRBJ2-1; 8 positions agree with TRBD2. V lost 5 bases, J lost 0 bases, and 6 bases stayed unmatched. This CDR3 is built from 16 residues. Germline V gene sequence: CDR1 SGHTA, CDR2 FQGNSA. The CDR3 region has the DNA TGTGCCAGCAGCCCCCGGGGGGGGGACTCCTACAATGAGCAGTTCTTC. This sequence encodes CASSPRGGDSYNEQFF.

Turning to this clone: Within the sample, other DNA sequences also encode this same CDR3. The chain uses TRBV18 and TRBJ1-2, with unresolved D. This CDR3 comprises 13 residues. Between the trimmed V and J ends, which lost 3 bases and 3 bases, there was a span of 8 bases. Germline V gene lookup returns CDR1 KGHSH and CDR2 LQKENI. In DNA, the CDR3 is TGTGCCAGCTCACCGGACGGAGACTATGGCTACACCTTC. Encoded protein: CASSPDGDYGYTF.

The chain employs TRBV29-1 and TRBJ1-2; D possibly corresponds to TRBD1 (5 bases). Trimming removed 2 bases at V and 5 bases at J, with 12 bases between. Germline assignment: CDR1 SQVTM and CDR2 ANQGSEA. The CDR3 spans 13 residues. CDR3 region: CSVERGGRYGYTF. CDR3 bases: TGCAGCGTTGAACGGGGCGGACGGTATGGCTACACCTTC.

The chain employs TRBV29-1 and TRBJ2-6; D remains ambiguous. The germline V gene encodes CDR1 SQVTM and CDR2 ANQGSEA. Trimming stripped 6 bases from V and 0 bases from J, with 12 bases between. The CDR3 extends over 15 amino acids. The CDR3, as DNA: TGCAGCGTGCTTAAACTTGGCTCTGGGGCCAACGTCCTGACTTTC. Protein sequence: CSVLKLGSGANVLTF.

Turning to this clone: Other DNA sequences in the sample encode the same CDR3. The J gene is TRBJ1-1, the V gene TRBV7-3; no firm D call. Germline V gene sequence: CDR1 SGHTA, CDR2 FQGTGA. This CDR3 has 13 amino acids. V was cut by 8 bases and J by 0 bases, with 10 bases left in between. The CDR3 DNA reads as TGTGCCAGCTCCCGGGGTTTGAACACTGAAGCTTTCTTT. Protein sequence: CASSRGLNTEAFF.

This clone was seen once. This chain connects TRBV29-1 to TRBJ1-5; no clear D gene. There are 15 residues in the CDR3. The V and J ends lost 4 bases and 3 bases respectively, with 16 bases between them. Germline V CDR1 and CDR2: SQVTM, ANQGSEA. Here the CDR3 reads CSVVEGGNNNQPQHF. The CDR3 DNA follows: TGCAGCGTTGTTGAGGGCGGGAATAACAATCAGCCCCAGCATTTT.

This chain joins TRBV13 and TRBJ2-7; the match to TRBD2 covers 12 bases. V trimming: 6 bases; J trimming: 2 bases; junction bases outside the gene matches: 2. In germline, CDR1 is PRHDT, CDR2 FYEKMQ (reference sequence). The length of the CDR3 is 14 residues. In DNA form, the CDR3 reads TGTGCCAGCAGGCTAGCGGGAGGGCCCTACGAGCAGTACTTC. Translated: CASRLAGGPYEQYF.

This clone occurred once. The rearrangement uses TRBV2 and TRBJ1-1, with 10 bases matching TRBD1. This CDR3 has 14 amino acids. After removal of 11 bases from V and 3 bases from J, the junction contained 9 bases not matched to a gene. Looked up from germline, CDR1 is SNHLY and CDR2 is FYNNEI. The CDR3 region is CAGRQGARDTEAFF. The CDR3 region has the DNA TGTGCCGGGAGACAGGGGGCGCGGGACACTGAAGCTTTCTTT.

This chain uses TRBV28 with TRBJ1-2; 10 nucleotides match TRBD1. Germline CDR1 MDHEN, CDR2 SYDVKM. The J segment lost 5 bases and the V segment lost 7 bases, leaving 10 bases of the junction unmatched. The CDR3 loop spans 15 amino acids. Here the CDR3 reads CASTPPGQGFYGYTF. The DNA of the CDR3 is TGTGCCAGCACCCCCCCGGGACAGGGGTTTTATGGCTACACCTTC.

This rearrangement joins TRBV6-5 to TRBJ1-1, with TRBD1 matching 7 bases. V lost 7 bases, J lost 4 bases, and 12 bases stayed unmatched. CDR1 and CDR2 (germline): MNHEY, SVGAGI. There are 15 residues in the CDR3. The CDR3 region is CASTFNRGGGTEAFF. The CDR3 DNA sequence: TGTGCCAGCACTTTTAATAGAGGGGGCGGCACTGAAGCTTTCTTT.